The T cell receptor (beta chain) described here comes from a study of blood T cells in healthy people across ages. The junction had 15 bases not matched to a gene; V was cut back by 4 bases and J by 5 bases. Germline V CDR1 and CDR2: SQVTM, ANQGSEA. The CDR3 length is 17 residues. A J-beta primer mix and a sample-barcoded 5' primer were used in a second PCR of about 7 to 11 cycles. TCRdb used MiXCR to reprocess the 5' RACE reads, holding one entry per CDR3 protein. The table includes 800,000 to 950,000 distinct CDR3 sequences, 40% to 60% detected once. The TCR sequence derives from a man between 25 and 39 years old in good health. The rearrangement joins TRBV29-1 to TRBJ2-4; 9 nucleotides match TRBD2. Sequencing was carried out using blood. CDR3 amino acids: CSVATPMELAGQNIQYF. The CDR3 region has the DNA TGCAGCGTTGCCACCCCGATGGAACTAGCGGGTCAAAACATTCAGTACTTC.